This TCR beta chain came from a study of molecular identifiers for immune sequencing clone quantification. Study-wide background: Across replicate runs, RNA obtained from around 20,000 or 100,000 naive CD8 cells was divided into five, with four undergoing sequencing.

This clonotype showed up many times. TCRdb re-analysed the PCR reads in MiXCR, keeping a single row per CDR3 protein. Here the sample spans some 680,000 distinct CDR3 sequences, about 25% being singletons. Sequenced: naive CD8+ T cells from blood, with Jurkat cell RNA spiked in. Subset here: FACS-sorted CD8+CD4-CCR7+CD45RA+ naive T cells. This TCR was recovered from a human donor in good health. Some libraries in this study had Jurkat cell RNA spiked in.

The CDR3 is CASSIKSTDTQYF. The CDR3 nucleotides are TGTGCCAGTAGTATAAAGTCCACAGATACGCAGTATTTT. This chain joins TRBV19 and TRBJ2-3; D is uncertain. Germline V gene lookup returns CDR1 LNHDA and CDR2 SQIVND (reference sequence). The CDR3 contains 13 residues. Trimming removed 2 bases at V and 2 bases at J, with 5 bases between.